The rows below give T cell receptor beta chains drawn from one sample of a study of blood T cell repertoires in COVID-19. Measured with immunoSEQ multiplex PCR; TCRdb has only the in-frame clones, and not every one. This table has roughly 190,000 clones, around nine tenths appearing once. Specimen: PBMCs or T cells enriched from blood (not recorded which). The receptors were gathered from a woman aged 18-35 years who had recovered from COVID-19. CDR3s include the opening cysteine and the closing phenylalanine or tryptophan. Fields, in order: clone size, V gene, D gene, J gene, CDR3 protein, CDR3 DNA. The D gene is left open where the match is weak. Clone sizes are given selectively: once, few, many, or a class where the clone is expanded.

clone_size: .; v_call: TRBV18; d_call: TRBD1; j_call: TRBJ2-3; cdr3_aa: CASSPDRGTDTQYF; cdr3_nt: TGTGCCAGCTCACCAGACAGGGGCACAGATACGCAGTATTTT
clone_size: .; v_call: TRBV7-8; d_call: TRBD1; j_call: TRBJ1-4; cdr3_aa: CASSLGQGFGFEKLFF; cdr3_nt: TGTGCCAGCAGCTTAGGACAGGGTTTTGGATTTGAAAAACTGTTTTTT
clone_size: .; v_call: TRBV28; d_call: .; j_call: TRBJ2-7; cdr3_aa: CASSLLAVYEQYF; cdr3_nt: TGTGCCAGCAGTTTATTGGCGGTCTACGAGCAGTACTTC
clone_size: once; v_call: TRBV7-8; d_call: .; j_call: TRBJ2-2; cdr3_aa: CASSLTSTGTPGELFF; cdr3_nt: TGTGCCAGCAGCTTAACTTCAACCGGGACACCCGGGGAGCTGTTTTTT
clone_size: .; v_call: TRBV3-1/TRBV3-2; d_call: TRBD1; j_call: TRBJ2-5; cdr3_aa: CASSHQTLGTGDATQYF; cdr3_nt: TGTGCCAGCAGCCATCAGACCCTCGGGACAGGGGATGCGACCCAGTACTTC
clone_size: .; v_call: TRBV27; d_call: TRBD1; j_call: TRBJ1-2; cdr3_aa: CASSQSTGGDGYTF; cdr3_nt: TGTGCCAGCAGTCAATCAACAGGGGGCGATGGCTACACCTTC
clone_size: .; v_call: TRBV5-4; d_call: .; j_call: TRBJ2-7; cdr3_aa: CASSRGRETVF; cdr3_nt: TGTGCCAGCAGCCGAGGCCGGGAAACGGTCTTC
clone_size: .; v_call: TRBV10-2; d_call: .; j_call: TRBJ2-7; cdr3_aa: CASSETGSRYEQYF; cdr3_nt: TGCGCCAGCAGTGAAACAGGGTCCCGCTACGAGCAGTACTTC
clone_size: .; v_call: TRBV30; d_call: .; j_call: TRBJ1-2; cdr3_aa: CAWSARTAPSQRYGYTF; cdr3_nt: TGTGCCTGGAGTGCCAGGACAGCTCCCAGCCAACGCTATGGCTACACCTTC
clone_size: .; v_call: TRBV28; d_call: TRBD2; j_call: TRBJ2-7; cdr3_aa: CASSSSPGASGLYEQYF; cdr3_nt: TGTGCCAGCAGTTCCTCTCCCGGGGCTAGCGGCCTCTACGAGCAGTACTTC
clone_size: .; v_call: TRBV14; d_call: .; j_call: TRBJ2-3; cdr3_aa: CASSHLGGWEAVWNTQYF; cdr3_nt: TGTGCCAGCAGCCACCTTGGCGGGTGGGAGGCGGTCTGGAATACGCAGTATTTT
clone_size: .; v_call: TRBV6-4; d_call: TRBD2; j_call: TRBJ2-1; cdr3_aa: CASSMQASGNNEQFF; cdr3_nt: TGTGCCAGCTCAATGCAGGCTAGCGGGAACAATGAGCAGTTCTTC
clone_size: .; v_call: TRBV7-2; d_call: .; j_call: TRBJ2-2; cdr3_aa: CASSLHGRTNTGELFF; cdr3_nt: TGTGCCAGCAGCTTACATGGCAGAACGAACACCGGGGAGCTGTTTTTT
clone_size: .; v_call: TRBV6-6; d_call: .; j_call: TRBJ2-1; cdr3_aa: CASSYSKAAGNNEQFF; cdr3_nt: TGTGCCAGCAGTTACTCGAAAGCCGCGGGAAACAATGAGCAGTTCTTC
clone_size: .; v_call: TRBV21-1; d_call: .; j_call: TRBJ2-7; cdr3_aa: CASKTNPSYEQYF; cdr3_nt: TGTGCCAGCAAAACTAACCCCTCCTACGAGCAGTACTTC
clone_size: .; v_call: TRBV30; d_call: .; j_call: TRBJ2-5; cdr3_aa: CAWSLAWETQYF; cdr3_nt: TGTGCCTGGAGTCTAGCGTGGGAGACCCAGTACTTC
clone_size: once; v_call: TRBV2; d_call: TRBD1; j_call: TRBJ1-1; cdr3_aa: CASQGQRDTEAFF; cdr3_nt: TGTGCCAGCCAGGGACAGCGGGACACTGAAGCTTTCTTT
clone_size: .; v_call: TRBV27; d_call: TRBD2; j_call: TRBJ2-2; cdr3_aa: CASSLLNSGSYTGELFF; cdr3_nt: TGTGCCAGCAGTTTACTCAATAGCGGGTCCTACACCGGGGAGCTGTTTTTT
clone_size: few; v_call: TRBV2; d_call: TRBD1; j_call: TRBJ2-7; cdr3_aa: CASSPRDRGVYEQYF; cdr3_nt: TGTGCCAGCAGCCCCCGGGACAGGGGGGTCTACGAGCAGTACTTC
clone_size: .; v_call: TRBV19; d_call: .; j_call: TRBJ2-1; cdr3_aa: CASLGANNEQFF; cdr3_nt: TGTGCCAGTTTGGGGGCGAACAATGAGCAGTTCTTC
clone_size: few; v_call: TRBV18; d_call: .; j_call: TRBJ1-6; cdr3_aa: CASSPGGIHNSPLHF; cdr3_nt: TGTGCCAGCTCACCTGGGGGGATACATAATTCACCCCTCCACTTT
clone_size: .; v_call: TRBV19; d_call: TRBD1; j_call: TRBJ1-5; cdr3_aa: CASRGYDRDNQPQHF; cdr3_nt: TGTGCCAGTAGGGGTTATGACAGGGACAATCAGCCCCAGCATTTT
clone_size: .; v_call: TRBV28; d_call: TRBD1; j_call: TRBJ2-5; cdr3_aa: CASSSVRETGGETQYF; cdr3_nt: TGTGCCAGCAGTTCCGTCCGGGAGACAGGGGGAGAGACCCAGTACTTC
clone_size: .; v_call: TRBV6-5; d_call: .; j_call: TRBJ2-7; cdr3_aa: CASSAGITYEQYF; cdr3_nt: TGTGCCAGCTCGGCGGGAATCACCTACGAGCAGTACTTC
clone_size: .; v_call: TRBV14; d_call: TRBD1; j_call: TRBJ1-1; cdr3_aa: CASSLWDSYTEAFF; cdr3_nt: TGTGCCAGCAGCCTCTGGGACAGTTACACTGAAGCTTTCTTT
clone_size: .; v_call: TRBV28; d_call: .; j_call: TRBJ2-2; cdr3_aa: CASSFRQVGSGELFF; cdr3_nt: TGTGCCAGCAGTTTCCGGCAGGTTGGGTCCGGGGAGCTGTTTTTT
clone_size: .; v_call: TRBV19; d_call: .; j_call: TRBJ2-2; cdr3_aa: CASSIGAATELFF; cdr3_nt: TGTGCCAGTAGTATAGGGGCAGCAACGGAGCTGTTTTTT
clone_size: .; v_call: TRBV19; d_call: TRBD1; j_call: TRBJ2-7; cdr3_aa: CASSIKGQGASYEQYF; cdr3_nt: TGTGCCAGTAGTATTAAGGGGCAGGGGGCCTCCTACGAGCAGTACTTC
clone_size: .; v_call: TRBV5-4; d_call: TRBD2; j_call: TRBJ2-7; cdr3_aa: CASSSTSGSRIYEQYF; cdr3_nt: TGTGCCAGCAGCTCAACTAGCGGGAGTCGAATCTACGAGCAGTACTTC
clone_size: .; v_call: TRBV7-6; d_call: TRBD2; j_call: TRBJ2-1; cdr3_aa: CASSLGREQQFF; cdr3_nt: TGTGCCAGCAGCCTGGGGCGGGAGCAGCAGTTCTTC
clone_size: .; v_call: TRBV5-5; d_call: .; j_call: TRBJ2-3; cdr3_aa: CASNFDGTSTDTQYF; cdr3_nt: TGTGCCAGCAACTTCGACGGGACTAGCACAGATACGCAGTATTTT
clone_size: .; v_call: TRBV5-1; d_call: .; j_call: TRBJ2-3; cdr3_aa: CASSLAGGETYSTDTQYF; cdr3_nt: TGCGCCAGCAGCTTGGCCGGGGGTGAGACTTATAGCACAGATACGCAGTATTTT
clone_size: .; v_call: TRBV28; d_call: TRBD1; j_call: TRBJ1-1; cdr3_aa: CASSLSYRGEAFF; cdr3_nt: TGTGCCAGCAGTCTGAGCTACAGGGGGGAAGCTTTCTTT
clone_size: .; v_call: TRBV7-9; d_call: TRBD1; j_call: TRBJ2-5; cdr3_aa: CASSRRRDRGETQYF; cdr3_nt: TGTGCCAGCAGCCGACGCCGGGACAGGGGGGAGACCCAGTACTTC
clone_size: .; v_call: TRBV20-1; d_call: .; j_call: TRBJ2-4; cdr3_aa: CSAELQNIQYF; cdr3_nt: TGCAGTGCAGAGTTACAAAACATTCAGTACTTC
clone_size: .; v_call: TRBV14; d_call: .; j_call: TRBJ2-7; cdr3_aa: CASSPFSRPAGEFYEQYF; cdr3_nt: TGTGCCAGCAGCCCCTTCTCGCGCCCAGCGGGCGAATTCTACGAGCAGTACTTC
clone_size: once; v_call: TRBV7-9; d_call: .; j_call: TRBJ2-5; cdr3_aa: CASSSRPGLEETQYF; cdr3_nt: TGTGCCAGCAGCTCGCGGCCGGGACTGGAAGAGACCCAGTACTTC
clone_size: .; v_call: TRBV5-4; d_call: .; j_call: TRBJ1-2; cdr3_aa: CASSLADSANYGYTF; cdr3_nt: TGTGCCAGCAGCTTGGCAGACAGTGCTAACTATGGCTACACCTTC
clone_size: .; v_call: TRBV19; d_call: TRBD1; j_call: TRBJ1-4; cdr3_aa: CASTIPGGANEKLFF; cdr3_nt: TGTGCCAGTACCATTCCAGGGGGCGCAAACGAAAAACTGTTTTTT
clone_size: .; v_call: TRBV5-1; d_call: TRBD1; j_call: TRBJ1-4; cdr3_aa: CASSDTGVEEKLFF; cdr3_nt: TGCGCCAGCAGCGATACAGGGGTTGAAGAAAAACTGTTTTTT
clone_size: .; v_call: TRBV5-1; d_call: .; j_call: TRBJ1-2; cdr3_aa: CASSLDRDYGYTF; cdr3_nt: TGCGCCAGCAGCTTGGACAGGGACTATGGCTACACCTTC
clone_size: .; v_call: TRBV18; d_call: .; j_call: TRBJ1-1; cdr3_aa: CASSPWTDNTEAFF; cdr3_nt: TGTGCCAGCTCGCCCTGGACAGACAACACTGAAGCTTTCTTT
clone_size: .; v_call: TRBV7-7; d_call: .; j_call: TRBJ1-1; cdr3_aa: CASSLAAGKEAFF; cdr3_nt: TGTGCTAGCAGCTTAGCGGCAGGGAAGGAAGCTTTCTTT
clone_size: .; v_call: TRBV27; d_call: .; j_call: TRBJ1-1; cdr3_aa: CASSLLTPNTEAFF; cdr3_nt: TGTGCCAGCAGTTTACTAACCCCAAACACTGAAGCTTTCTTT
clone_size: .; v_call: TRBV6-4; d_call: TRBD2; j_call: TRBJ2-3; cdr3_aa: CASSDGGGTDTQYF; cdr3_nt: TGTGCCAGCAGTGACGGGGGGGGCACAGATACGCAGTATTTT
clone_size: .; v_call: TRBV14; d_call: .; j_call: TRBJ1-4; cdr3_aa: CASSQARRPGQTTNEKLFF; cdr3_nt: TGTGCCAGCAGCCAAGCCAGAAGGCCAGGGCAGACAACTAATGAAAAACTGTTTTTT
clone_size: few; v_call: TRBV5-1; d_call: .; j_call: TRBJ1-1; cdr3_aa: CASSLAQVNTEAFF; cdr3_nt: TGCGCCAGCAGCTTGGCTCAGGTGAACACTGAAGCTTTCTTT
clone_size: .; v_call: TRBV19; d_call: TRBD2; j_call: TRBJ2-2; cdr3_aa: CASSPGLAGGSLFF; cdr3_nt: TGTGCCAGTAGCCCGGGACTAGCGGGAGGATCGCTGTTTTTT
clone_size: .; v_call: TRBV7-6; d_call: TRBD1; j_call: TRBJ2-5; cdr3_aa: CASSLVIDRGETQYF; cdr3_nt: TGTGCCAGCAGCTTAGTCATCGACAGGGGAGAGACCCAGTACTTC